This T cell receptor beta chain is from a study of shared clonotypes between healthy human individuals. The wider study: A donor's plate count was three for CD4 naive and three for CD4 memory; CD8 naive had two and CD8 memory one. General observations from the study: Generally, naive subsets came out with larger estimated richness than memory subsets.

Nashville, Tennessee was home to all donors, who were Caucasian adults. Per sorted-subset replicate PCR, input was 200 to 250 ng DNA, representing tens of thousands of T cell genomes. Measured with immunoSEQ multiplex PCR; TCRdb has only the in-frame clones, and not every one. The sample yields some 2,500,000 clones, roughly 93% seen once. Concerning this clone itself: Antigen: not known.

The ends lost 7 bases at V and 7 bases at J; junction bases unmatched: 11. Germline values: CDR1 MDHEN, CDR2 SYDVKM. The CDR3 has 15 residues. The sequenced sample consisted of naive CD4+ T cells from PBMCs. Stated subset: CD45RA+ positively selected. The chain uses TRBV28 and TRBJ2-1; 9 bases match TRBD1. The clonotype originates from a man aged 18-30 years in good health. Some clones in this sample may be carry-over from other donors' samples. In nucleotides, the CDR3 is TGTGCCAGCATTTATACAGGGGGCTACCTGAATGAGCAGTTCTTC. Residues: CASIYTGGYLNEQFF.